The 9 T cell receptor beta chains reported below all come from one sample, sequenced in a study of T cell responses to AZD1222 COVID-19 vaccine. The table came from immunoSEQ multiplex PCR; TCRdb's copy has only in-frame clones and leaves some out. The table has 100,000 to 130,000 clones, around nine tenths seen once. This sample comprised peripheral blood, obtained 28 days after the second AZD1222 dose. The receptor source for this set is an adult who received the AZD1222 COVID-19 vaccine.

The V and J genes are TRBV7-8 and TRBJ2-7; D remains ambiguous. The V and J ends lost 5 bases and 4 bases respectively, with 21 bases between them. Germline values: CDR1 SGHVS, CDR2 FQNEAQ. The CDR3 is 16 amino acids. CDR3 DNA: TGTGCCAGCAGCCTCACCCCGGACGTAAGAGTTTACGAGCAGTACTTC. It is translated as CASSLTPDVRVYEQYF.

The rearrangement joins TRBV6-5 to TRBJ1-1, with no clear D. The germline V gene encodes CDR1 MNHEY and CDR2 SVGAGI. The V end lost 8 bases, the J end lost 2 bases, and 12 bases lay between the germline ends. The CDR3 runs to 13 residues. CDR3 sequence (DNA): TGTGCCAGCCCGCGGGGATTCAACACTGAAGCTTTCTTT. Its translation is CASPRGFNTEAFF.

The chain joins TRBV5-1 to TRBJ2-1; D may correspond to TRBD1 or TRBD2 (5 bases each). V was pared by 0 bases and J by 9 bases, with 13 bases between. CDR1 is SGHRS and CDR2 is YFSETQ in the germline V gene. The CDR3 runs to 14 residues. The CDR3 nucleotides read TGCGCCAGCAGCTTGGAGGCTGGGACGGGTGAGCAGTTCTTC. This codes for CASSLEAGTGEQFF.

This sequence joins TRBV29-1 and TRBJ1-2; TRBD1 is a possible D gene (5 bases). This CDR3 is built from 13 residues. The V gene lost 6 bases and the J gene lost 4 bases, with 15 bases spanning the gap. Germline CDR1 SQVTM, CDR2 ANQGSEA. The CDR3 sequence is CSVSGQGPYGYTF. CDR3 nucleotides: TGCAGCGTCTCCGGGCAGGGCCCCTATGGCTACACCTTC.

This chain uses TRBV27 with TRBJ2-7; 14 nucleotides match TRBD2. Trimming at V came to 6 bases and at J to 5 bases, leaving 9 bases not matched to a gene. CDR1 MNHEY and CDR2 SMNVEV come from the germline V gene (reference sequence). This CDR3 has 16 amino acids. The chain's CDR3 is CASRTRGLAGAHEQYF. CDR3 coding DNA: TGTGCCAGCAGGACCCGGGGACTAGCGGGAGCCCACGAGCAGTACTTC.

The gene calls are TRBV10-3 and TRBJ1-1; 9 bases are a match to TRBD1. The germline CDR1 and CDR2 sequences are ENHRY and SYGVKD. With 3 bases clipped from V and 1 base from J, the junction kept 6 bases outside the gene matches. The CDR3 extends over 16 amino acids. CDR3 DNA: TGTGCCATCAGTGACCCACAGGGGGCTACGAACACTGAAGCTTTCTTT. Translated: CAISDPQGATNTEAFF.

The gene calls are TRBV30 and TRBJ2-5; 10 bases agree with TRBD1. This CDR3 has 14 amino acids. With 2 bases clipped from V and 7 bases from J, the junction kept 7 bases outside the gene matches. Germline CDR1 reads GTSNPN; CDR2 reads SVGIG (reference sequence). Written as DNA, the CDR3 is TGTGCCTGGAGTACCGGGACAGGGGCTGGGACCCAGTACTTC. This codes for CAWSTGTGAGTQYF.

This chain uses TRBV7-9 with TRBJ1-2; D is possibly TRBD1 (6 bases). V was clipped by 5 bases and J by 1 base, with 11 bases between them. Per germline, CDR1 SEHNR and CDR2 FQNEAQ (reference sequence). This CDR3 comprises 14 residues. As DNA, the CDR3 is TGTGCCAGCAGCCTGGCAGGGGTTAACTATGGCTACACCTTC. Its protein product is CASSLAGVNYGYTF.

The V gene is TRBV6-1, the J gene TRBJ2-3, with a possible D match to TRBD1 (5 bases). The CDR3 is 15 residues long. Per germline, CDR1 MNHNS and CDR2 SASEGT. V lost 6 bases and J lost 0, with 13 bases in between. The CDR3 DNA reads as TGTGCCAGCAGCAACAGGATTCCTAGCACAGATACGCAGTATTTT. As protein: CASSNRIPSTDTQYF.